This TCR beta chain was identified in a study of OX40 agonist ivuxolimab in advanced cancers. Study-wide context: About 42% of patients had received prior checkpoint inhibitor therapy.

There are 16 residues in the CDR3. V was clipped by 0 bases and J by 5 bases; unmatched bases: 9. CDR1 SGDLS and CDR2 YYNGEE come from the germline V gene. A history of autoimmune disease or systemic immunosuppression excluded patients. The method was immunoSEQ multiplex PCR; TCRdb's version includes in-frame clones alone and lacks a portion of them. This sample carries fewer than 30,000 clones, roughly 77% of them seen once, and the ten largest clones take around 33%. The sample here was CD4+ or CD8+ T cells sorted from blood, taken in a trial of the OX40 agonist ivuxolimab. The TCR was taken from an adult with an advanced solid tumor such as melanoma, head and neck, liver or kidney cancer. This rearrangement joins TRBV9 to TRBJ2-5, with 8 bases aligning to TRBD2. The CDR3 coding sequence is TGTGCCAGCAGCGTAGACGTAGCGGGGCCCCTCGAGACCCAGTACTTC. This codes for CASSVDVAGPLETQYF. The whole variable domain, remainder taken from reference TRBV9 and TRBJ2-5, is DSGVTQTPKHLITATGQRVTLRCSPRSGDLSVYWYQQSLDQGLQFLIQYYNGEERAKGNILERFSAQQFPDLHSELNLSSLELGDSALYFCASSVDVAGPLETQYFGPGTRLLVL.